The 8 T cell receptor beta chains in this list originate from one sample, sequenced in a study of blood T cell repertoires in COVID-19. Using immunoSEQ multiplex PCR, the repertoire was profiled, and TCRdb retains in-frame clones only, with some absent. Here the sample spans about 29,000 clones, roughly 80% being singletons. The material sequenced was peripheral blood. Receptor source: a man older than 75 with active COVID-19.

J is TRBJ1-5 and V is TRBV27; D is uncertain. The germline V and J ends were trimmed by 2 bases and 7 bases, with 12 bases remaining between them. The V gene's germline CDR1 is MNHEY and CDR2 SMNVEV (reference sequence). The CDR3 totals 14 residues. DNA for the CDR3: TGTGCCAGCAGTTTACGGGAGACGGAACAGCCCCAGCATTTT. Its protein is CASSLRETEQPQHF.

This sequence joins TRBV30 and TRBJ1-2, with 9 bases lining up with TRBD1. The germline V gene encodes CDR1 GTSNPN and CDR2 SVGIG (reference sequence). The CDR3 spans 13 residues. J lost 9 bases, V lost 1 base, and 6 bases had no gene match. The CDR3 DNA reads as TGTGCCTGGAGTGGGGGACAGGGTAGGCGCTACACCTTC. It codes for CAWSGGQGRRYTF.

CDR3 in amino acids: CASSLQGSSYNEQFF. As DNA, the CDR3 is TGCGCCAGCAGCTTGCAGGGAAGCTCCTACAATGAGCAGTTCTTC. V usage is TRBV5-1 and J usage is TRBJ2-1, with D possibly TRBD1 on 5 matching bases. The germline CDR1 and CDR2 sequences are SGHRS and YFSETQ. This CDR3 is built from 15 residues. Trimming cost V 1 base and J 0 bases, with 8 bases left between them.

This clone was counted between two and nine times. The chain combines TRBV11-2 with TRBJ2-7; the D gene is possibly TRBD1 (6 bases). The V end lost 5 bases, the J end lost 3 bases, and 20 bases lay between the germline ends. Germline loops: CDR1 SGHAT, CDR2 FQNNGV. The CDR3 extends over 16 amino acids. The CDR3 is CASSKIQGPTLYEQYF. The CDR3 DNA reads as TGTGCCAGCAGCAAGATACAGGGCCCCACTCTCTACGAGCAGTACTTC.

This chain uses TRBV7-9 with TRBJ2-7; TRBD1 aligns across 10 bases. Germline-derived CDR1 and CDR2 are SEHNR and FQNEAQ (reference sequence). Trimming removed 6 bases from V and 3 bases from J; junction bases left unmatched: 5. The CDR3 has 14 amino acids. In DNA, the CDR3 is TGTGCCAGCAGGTCCGGGACAGGGGACTACGAGCAGTACTTC. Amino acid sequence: CASRSGTGDYEQYF.

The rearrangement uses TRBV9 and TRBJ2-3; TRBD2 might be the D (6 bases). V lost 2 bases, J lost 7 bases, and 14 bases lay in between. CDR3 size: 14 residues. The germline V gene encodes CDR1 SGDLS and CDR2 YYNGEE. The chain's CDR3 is CASSVTGEVYTQYF. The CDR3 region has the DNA TGTGCCAGCAGCGTGACGGGGGAGGTATATACGCAGTATTTT. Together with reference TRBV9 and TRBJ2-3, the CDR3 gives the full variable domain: DSGVTQTPKHLITATGQRVTLRCSPRSGDLSVYWYQQSLDQGLQFLIQYYNGEERAKGNILERFSAQQFPDLHSELNLSSLELGDSALYFCASSVTGEVYTQYFGPGTRLTVL.

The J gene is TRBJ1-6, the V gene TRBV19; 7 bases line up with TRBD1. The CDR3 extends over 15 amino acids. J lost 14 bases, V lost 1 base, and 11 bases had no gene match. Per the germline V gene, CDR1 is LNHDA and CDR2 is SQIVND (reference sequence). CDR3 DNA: TGTGCCAGTAGTATAGGTGGGACAGAGCATCGTACCCTCCACTTT. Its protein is CASSIGGTEHRTLHF.

The DNA for the CDR3 is TGTGCCAGCAGCAGGGACAGGGGGACGGGAAAGCAGTTCTTC. Translating it yields CASSRDRGTGKQFF. The chain couples TRBV11-2 to TRBJ2-1, with TRBD1 matching over 11 bases. Germline trimming cut 5 bases from V and 11 bases from J; bases unmatched to any gene: 8. This CDR3 is built from 14 residues. Germline loops: CDR1 SGHAT, CDR2 FQNNGV.